Each of the 26 T cell receptor beta chains below was sequenced from the same sample in a study of control samples from healthy donors and cancer patients (dated by TCRdb to about 2020). Receptor libraries were prepared by the immunoSEQ multiplex PCR assay. In its TCRdb copy, this immuneACCESS table keeps in-frame sequences only and misses some clones. Where compared with another copy, unresolved V genes explain less than half of these, and the others have no known cause. This sample has about 28,000 clones in its table, and approximately 87% of those were observed once. The top ten clones comprise approximately 1.5% of the sample. Sequenced input: PBMCs. These receptors were taken from a woman aged 35 to 49 with lung cancer.

The rearrangement links TRBV7-7 to TRBJ2-4, with unresolved D. CDR1 and CDR2 from the germline V gene are SSHAT and FNYEAQ (reference sequence). Trimming took 3 bases from V and 0 from J, leaving 12 bases between them. This CDR3 is built from 16 residues. CDR3 DNA sequence: TGTGCCAGCAGCTTGCAGGACCCAATAGCCAAAAACATTCAGTACTTC. Protein: CASSLQDPIAKNIQYF.

J is TRBJ2-7 and V is TRBV9, with 7 bases aligning to TRBD1. The CDR3 consists of 14 residues. V trimming: 2 bases; J trimming: 3 bases; junction bases outside the gene matches: 5. Germline-derived CDR1 and CDR2 are SGDLS and YYNGEE. CDR3 in amino acids: CASSVGTDYYEQYF. As DNA, the CDR3 is TGTGCCAGCAGCGTGGGGACAGATTACTACGAGCAGTACTTC.

This clone is a singleton in its sample. The chain employs TRBV19 and TRBJ1-1; tentative D call: TRBD1 (5 bases). V was shortened by 7 bases and J by 4 bases, with 19 bases between the two germline ends. Germline V gene data show CDR1 as LNHDA and CDR2 as SQIVND (reference sequence). The CDR3 length is 15 residues. CDR3 in DNA: TGTGCCAGTACCACCATGGGATCGGGGCTCACTGAAGCTTTCTTT. Translation: CASTTMGSGLTEAFF.

V is TRBV11-3 and J is TRBJ2-5; 9 positions agree with TRBD2. Germline V gene lookup returns CDR1 SGHNT and CDR2 YENEEA. The CDR3 length is 15 residues. V lost 1 base, J lost 2 bases, and 2 bases stayed unmatched. CDR3 in amino acids: CASSLGLAVQETQYF. CDR3 in DNA: TGTGCCAGCAGCTTAGGACTAGCGGTTCAAGAGACCCAGTACTTC.

The chain is built from TRBV6-4 and TRBJ2-1; D not resolved. Per the germline V gene, CDR1 is MRHNA and CDR2 is SNTAGT. With 9 bases removed from V and 1 base from J, the gap between germline ends came to 10 bases. The CDR3 is made up of 13 amino acids. The CDR3 nucleotides are TGTGCCAGTTCTAGGGAATCCTACAATGAGCAGTTCTTC. This gives the protein CASSRESYNEQFF.

The chain uses TRBV28 and TRBJ1-6; D is unresolved. The CDR3 has 14 residues. Germline values: CDR1 MDHEN, CDR2 SYDVKM. The germline V and J ends were trimmed by 8 bases and 8 bases, with 16 bases remaining between them. The DNA of the CDR3 is TGTGCCAGCTTTTTGTCGGGCGTGGATTCACCCCTCCACTTT. It codes for CASFLSGVDSPLHF.

The chain carries TRBV4-3 and TRBJ2-1; no clear D gene. In germline, CDR1 is LGHNA, CDR2 YSLEER. CDR3 length equals 12 residues. Deletions cut 4 bases from V and 9 bases from J, with 10 bases between. The CDR3 region is CASSRLSGEQFF. DNA for the CDR3: TGCGCCAGCAGCCGACTGTCGGGTGAGCAGTTCTTC.

This sequence joins TRBV5-1 and TRBJ1-1, with no clear D. Germline loops: CDR1 SGHRS, CDR2 YFSETQ. V was cut by 0 bases and J by 1 base, with 13 bases left in between. CDR3 length: 16 residues. As DNA, the CDR3 is TGCGCCAGCAGCTTGGGGTTGGACGGGAAGAACACTGAAGCTTTCTTT. This translates into CASSLGLDGKNTEAFF.

The CDR3: CAISVAADSYGYTF. The CDR3 DNA reads TGTGCCATCAGTGTTGCGGCGGACAGTTATGGCTACACCTTC. The chain is built from TRBV10-3 and TRBJ1-2; perhaps TRBD1 as D (6 bases). Germline V lookup: CDR1 ENHRY, CDR2 SYGVKD. There are 14 residues in the CDR3. V lost 4 bases to trimming and J lost 5 bases, with 14 bases between them.

V and J are TRBV30 and TRBJ2-5; TRBD2 might be the D (6 bases). CDR1 and CDR2 (germline): GTSNPN, SVGIG (reference sequence). V gave up 2 bases and J gave up 2 bases, with 15 bases separating them. The CDR3 extends over 15 amino acids. The CDR3: CAWSRGRGTQETQYF. CDR3 coding DNA: TGTGCCTGGAGTAGGGGCCGAGGGACTCAAGAGACCCAGTACTTC.

CDR3: CASSSGQGAQNYGYTF. The DNA for the CDR3 is TGTGCCAGCAGCTCGGGACAGGGGGCACAGAACTATGGCTACACCTTC. The gene calls are TRBV5-5 and TRBJ1-2, with 12 bases aligning to TRBD1. The ends lost 3 bases at V and 2 bases at J; junction bases unmatched: 5. The CDR3 loop spans 16 amino acids. The V gene's germline CDR1 is SGHKS and CDR2 YYEKEE (reference sequence).

V gene TRBV5-4 combines with J gene TRBJ2-7, with D perhaps matching TRBD1 or TRBD2 (5 bases each). Trimming pared 3 bases from V and 2 bases from J, leaving 12 bases between. The germline V gene encodes CDR1 SGHNT and CDR2 YYREEE (reference sequence). The CDR3 is made up of 14 amino acids. The CDR3 DNA reads as TGTGCCAGCAGCTGGGGGACGGCCACCTACGAGCAGTACTTC. Its protein is CASSWGTATYEQYF.

The sample holds one count of this clone. The chain joins TRBV28 to TRBJ1-5, with D uncertain. This CDR3 comprises 15 residues. V lost 1 base and J 4 bases, leaving 11 bases between the germline ends. Per the germline V gene, CDR1 is MDHEN and CDR2 is SYDVKM. The CDR3 spells CASSLYGTRNQPQHF. As DNA, the CDR3 is TGTGCCAGCAGTTTATACGGCACGAGAAATCAGCCCCAGCATTTT.

The CDR3 is CASSLVVWDRGSNEQFF. Written as DNA, the CDR3 is TGTGCCAGCAGCTTAGTGGTTTGGGACAGGGGTAGTAATGAGCAGTTCTTC. This chain links TRBV11-3 with TRBJ2-1; 10 nucleotides agree with TRBD1. This CDR3 region has 17 residues. Germline CDR1 and CDR2: SGHNT and YENEEA. Unmatched junction bases numbered 10, after V lost 1 base and J lost 7 bases.

This chain uses TRBV5-1 with TRBJ2-1; TRBD2 might be the D (6 bases). Germline V gene lookup returns CDR1 SGHRS and CDR2 YFSETQ. The CDR3 spans 14 residues. V lost 5 bases, J lost 5 bases, and 14 bases lay in between. CDR3 sequence reads: CASRRSAGNNEQFF. Here the CDR3 DNA reads TGCGCCAGCAGGCGATCTGCGGGGAACAATGAGCAGTTCTTC. Looking up the rest from reference TRBV5-1 and TRBJ2-1 gives the full variable domain: KAGVTQTPRYLIKTRGQQVTLSCSPISGHRSVSWYQQTPGQGLQFLFEYFSETQRNKGNFPGRFSGRQFSNSRSEMNVSTLELGDSALYLCASRRSAGNNEQFFGPGTRLTVL.

The V gene is TRBV2, the J gene TRBJ2-7; maybe TRBD1 (7 bases). This CDR3 is built from 13 residues. V shed 7 bases and J shed 3 bases, with 13 bases lying between them. The V gene's germline CDR1 is SNHLY and CDR2 FYNNEI. The CDR3 loop reads CASTRGADYEQYF. The CDR3 DNA sequence: TGTGCCAGCACCAGGGGGGCCGACTACGAGCAGTACTTC.

This chain connects TRBV7-8 to TRBJ1-2; D not resolved. The CDR3 has 13 amino acids. The germline V gene encodes CDR1 SGHVS and CDR2 FQNEAQ. Deletions cut 1 base from V and 7 bases from J, with 10 bases between. The CDR3 is CASSLDGWSGYTF. Here the CDR3 DNA reads TGTGCCAGCAGCTTAGACGGTTGGTCTGGCTACACCTTC.

This clone has only one observation. This rearrangement joins TRBV3-1 (or the pseudogene TRBV3-2) to TRBJ1-1, with 8 nucleotides matching TRBD1. The trim removed 4 bases at V and 7 bases at J, leaving 8 bases unmatched. This CDR3 spans 14 amino acids. CDR1 and CDR2 (germline): LGHDT, YNNKEL (reference sequence). CDR3 residues: CASSPGQGINEAFF. The CDR3, as DNA: TGTGCCAGCAGCCCAGGACAGGGAATTAATGAAGCTTTCTTT.

The chain employs TRBV6-4 and TRBJ2-2; D unresolved. The CDR3 sequence is 13 residues long. The V and J ends lost 4 bases and 3 bases respectively, with 6 bases between them. From germline, CDR1 is MRHNA and CDR2 SNTAGT. CDR3 coding DNA: TGTGCCAGCAGTGGGACGGACACCGGGGAGCTGTTTTTT. It encodes CASSGTDTGELFF.

The J gene is TRBJ1-2, the V gene TRBV5-1, with no clear D. Germline V gene sequence: CDR1 SGHRS, CDR2 YFSETQ. Trimming pared 2 bases from V and 1 base from J, leaving 6 bases between. This CDR3 spans 13 amino acids. The CDR3 sequence: CASSFSVNYGYTF. Written as DNA, the CDR3 is TGCGCCAGCAGCTTCTCGGTTAACTATGGCTACACCTTC.

This sequence joins TRBV6-2 or TRBV6-3 and TRBJ1-2; no reliable D call. The CDR3 totals 13 residues. CDR1 is MNHEY, CDR2 SVGEGT, per germline. V lost 6 bases and J 0 bases, leaving 8 bases between the germline ends. The CDR3: CASSQITNYGYTF. In DNA form, the CDR3 reads TGTGCCAGCAGCCAGATTACTAACTATGGCTACACCTTC.

This clone was seen just once. This chain uses TRBV24-1 with TRBJ2-3, with D perhaps TRBD2 (6 bases). The CDR3 is made up of 13 amino acids. The germline V gene has CDR1 KGHDR and CDR2 SFDVKD. V lost 5 bases and J 3 bases, leaving 8 bases between the germline ends. CDR3 bases: TGTGCCACCAGTGGGGGGGAGACAGATACGCAGTATTTT. Protein sequence: CATSGGETDTQYF.

This chain links TRBV3-1 (or the pseudogene TRBV3-2) with TRBJ2-6; 7 bases are a match to TRBD1. The CDR3 loop spans 16 amino acids. CDR1 and CDR2 (germline): LGHDT, YNNKEL (reference sequence). Trimming took 3 bases from V and 4 from J; bases not matched to a gene: 6. CDR3 residues: CASSHMTGMGANVLTF. DNA for the CDR3: TGTGCCAGCAGCCATATGACAGGGATGGGGGCCAACGTCCTGACTTTC.

The rearrangement joins TRBV19 to TRBJ2-6; D not resolved. Trimming left V 0 bases short and J 3 bases short, with 12 bases between. Germline V gene lookup returns CDR1 LNHDA and CDR2 SQIVND (reference sequence). The CDR3 runs to 17 residues. Here the CDR3 reads CASSIDSGLLGANVLTF. CDR3 DNA: TGTGCCAGTAGTATAGATTCCGGATTACTTGGGGCCAACGTCCTGACTTTC.

The rearrangement uses TRBV15 and TRBJ1-4; no clear D gene. This CDR3 has 14 residues. Per germline, CDR1 LNHNV and CDR2 YYDKDF (reference sequence). Trimming stripped 0 bases from V and 8 bases from J, with 10 bases between. The CDR3, as DNA: TGTGCCACCAGCAGAGATGCCGGGAGGGAAAAACTGTTTTTT. The encoded protein is CATSRDAGREKLFF. The full variable domain, completed using reference TRBV15 and TRBJ1-4, is DAMVIQNPRYQVTQFGKPVTLSCSQTLNHNVMYWYQQKSSQAPKLLFHYYDKDFNNEADTPDNFQSRRPNTSFCFLDIRSPGLGDTAMYLCATSRDAGREKLFFGSGTQLSVL.

V gene TRBV5-1 combines with J gene TRBJ1-1; 7 bases line up with TRBD1. V gave up 4 bases and J gave up 6 bases; unmatched junction bases: 6. Germline CDR1 reads SGHRS; CDR2 reads YFSETQ. This CDR3 contains 13 residues. CDR3 nucleotide sequence: TGCGCCAGCAGCATGACAGGGTGGGCTGAAGCTTTCTTT. It translates to CASSMTGWAEAFF.